One sample yielded the 28 T cell receptor beta chains listed below, sequenced in a study of shared clonotypes between healthy human individuals. Sequencing used immunoSEQ multiplex PCR; TCRdb keeps in-frame clones, though not all of them. This sample has roughly 2.2 million clones, with approximately 93% found just once. Material: naive CD4+ T cells from PBMCs. The sample's subset: CD45RA+ positively selected. All receptors derive from a man aged 18 to 35 in good health. Some clones in this sample may be carry-over from other donors' samples.

This clone has only one observation. V usage is TRBV14 and J usage is TRBJ2-1, with 13 nucleotides matching TRBD2. The germline CDR1 and CDR2 sequences are SGHDN and FVKESK. The length of the CDR3 is 15 residues. Trimming took 4 bases from V and 9 from J; bases not matched to a gene: 6. The CDR3 protein is CASSRRLAGGGEQFF. The CDR3 region has the DNA TGTGCCAGCAGCCGCCGACTAGCGGGAGGAGGTGAGCAGTTCTTC.

The V gene is TRBV28, the J gene TRBJ2-5; D might be TRBD1 (6 bases). Trimming removed 10 bases at V and 1 base at J, with 16 bases between. There are 14 residues in the CDR3. From germline, CDR1 is MDHEN and CDR2 SYDVKM. Here the CDR3 DNA reads TGTGCCACCCACCGGGACACCGTCCAAGAGACCCAGTACTTC. Its protein product is CATHRDTVQETQYF. Using reference TRBV28 and TRBJ2-5 for the parts outside the CDR3, the full variable domain is DVKVTQSSRYLVKRTGEKVFLECVQDMDHENMFWYRQDPGLGLRLIYFSYDVKMKEKGDIPEGYSVSREKKERFSLILESASTNQTSMYLCATHRDTVQETQYFGPGTRLLVL.

Of note for this clone: Other nucleotide sequences in the sample specify the same CDR3. V is TRBV7-3 and J is TRBJ2-5; D is perhaps TRBD1 or TRBD2 (5 bases each). Trimming cost V 5 bases and J 3 bases, with 10 bases left between them. CDR1 and CDR2 (germline): SGHTA, FQGTGA. The CDR3 loop spans 13 amino acids. The CDR3 bases are TGTGCCAGCAGCCCAGGGCGGGAAGAGACCCAGTACTTC. Translation gives CASSPGREETQYF.

This chain connects TRBV2 to TRBJ1-2; D call uncertain. This CDR3 comprises 12 residues. Germline CDR1 SNHLY, CDR2 FYNNEI. V dropped 2 bases and J dropped 4 bases, with 5 bases sitting between them. In DNA form, the CDR3 reads TGTGCCAGCAGTGAACAGATCTATGGCTACACCTTC. Translation: CASSEQIYGYTF.

This chain joins TRBV5-1 and TRBJ1-3; D gene ambiguous. Deletions cut 1 base from V and 0 bases from J, with 14 bases between. The CDR3 sequence is 17 residues long. In germline, CDR1 is SGHRS, CDR2 YFSETQ. The CDR3 coding sequence is TGCGCCAGCAGCTTGAACAGCCGCGCAACCTCTGGAAACACCATATATTTT. Protein product: CASSLNSRATSGNTIYF. Combining the CDR3 with reference TRBV5-1 and TRBJ1-3 gives the whole variable domain KAGVTQTPRYLIKTRGQQVTLSCSPISGHRSVSWYQQTPGQGLQFLFEYFSETQRNKGNFPGRFSGRQFSNSRSEMNVSTLELGDSALYLCASSLNSRATSGNTIYFGEGSWLTVV.

J is TRBJ1-1 and V is TRBV6-4; D call uncertain. CDR1 is MRHNA, CDR2 SNTAGT, per germline. The V end was cut by 5 bases, the J end by 4 bases, with 11 bases between. The CDR3 extends over 13 amino acids. The DNA of the CDR3 is TGTGCCAGCAGTCTAAAGACGGGCACTGAAGCTTTCTTT. Protein: CASSLKTGTEAFF.

The chain uses TRBV5-1 and TRBJ1-1; TRBD1 aligns across 9 bases. The CDR3 length is 14 residues. The germline V gene encodes CDR1 SGHRS and CDR2 YFSETQ. The J segment lost 6 bases and the V segment lost 0 bases, leaving 3 bases of the junction unmatched. The CDR3 region has the DNA TGCGCCAGCAGCTTGGGGACAGGGGAACCTGAAGCTTTCTTT. Its protein product is CASSLGTGEPEAFF. The whole variable domain, remainder taken from reference TRBV5-1 and TRBJ1-1, is KAGVTQTPRYLIKTRGQQVTLSCSPISGHRSVSWYQQTPGQGLQFLFEYFSETQRNKGNFPGRFSGRQFSNSRSEMNVSTLELGDSALYLCASSLGTGEPEAFFGQGTRLTVV.

The chain employs TRBV14 and TRBJ2-3; perhaps TRBD2 as D (5 bases). The CDR3 is 17 residues long. Deletions cut 4 bases from V and 1 base from J, with 18 bases between. CDR1 is SGHDN, CDR2 FVKESK, per germline. The chain's CDR3 is CASSRDLLGEGTDTQYF. In DNA, the CDR3 is TGTGCCAGCAGCCGGGATCTGCTCGGGGAAGGCACAGATACGCAGTATTTT.

The chain recombines TRBV7-9 with TRBJ1-3, with no clear D. Per the germline V gene, CDR1 is SEHNR and CDR2 is FQNEAQ (reference sequence). The CDR3 is 15 amino acids. Trimming pared 1 base from V and 1 base from J, leaving 8 bases between. This chain's CDR3 is CASSLERGSGNTIYF. In DNA form, the CDR3 reads TGTGCCAGCAGCTTAGAGCGGGGATCTGGAAACACCATATATTTT.

This clone was seen a handful of times. The chain uses TRBV21-1 and TRBJ1-1. TRBV21-1 is deemed a pseudogene. The length of the CDR3 is 11 residues. CDR3 DNA sequence: TGTGCCAGCAGCAATCTCCGGGGAGCTTTCTTT. Translated, it gives CASSNLRGAFF.

The chain is built from TRBV7-3 and TRBJ2-3; 8 bases agree with TRBD1. The CDR3 runs to 14 residues. The germline V gene encodes CDR1 SGHTA and CDR2 FQGTGA. Germline trimming cut 4 bases from V and 4 bases from J; bases unmatched to any gene: 4. The CDR3 nucleotides read TGTGCCAGCAGCTCAGGGGGCCGTGCAGATACGCAGTATTTT. It is translated as CASSSGGRADTQYF.

The chain has TRBV6-4 and TRBJ2-7; tentative D call: TRBD2 (6 bases). Between the trimmed V and J ends, which lost 6 bases and 4 bases, there was a span of 19 bases. This CDR3 has 15 residues. Germline loops: CDR1 MRHNA, CDR2 SNTAGT. Here the CDR3 DNA reads TGTGCCAGCAGAATGGCGTCCAGCGGACTATACGAGCAGTACTTC. This gives the protein CASRMASSGLYEQYF.

This clone was detected a few times. The rearrangement links TRBV19 to TRBJ1-4, with a weak D call TRBD1 (6 bases). The CDR3 is made up of 14 amino acids. With 4 bases removed from V and 4 bases from J, the gap between germline ends came to 10 bases. CDR1 and CDR2 from the germline V gene are LNHDA and SQIVND (reference sequence). CDR3 residues: CASSRTVGNEKLFF. CDR3 bases: TGTGCCAGTAGTAGGACAGTGGGTAATGAAAAACTGTTTTTT.

In the case of this clone: Other DNA sequences in the sample encode the same CDR3. The chain is built from TRBV18 and TRBJ2-1; 8 nucleotides agree with TRBD1. Germline V CDR1 and CDR2: KGHSH, LQKENI. The CDR3 extends over 14 amino acids. After removal of 5 bases from V and 1 base from J, the junction contained 1 base not matched to a gene. The chain's CDR3 is CASSRTGSYNEQFF. The DNA for the CDR3 is TGTGCCAGCTCAAGGACAGGGTCCTACAATGAGCAGTTCTTC. Together with reference TRBV18 and TRBJ2-1, the CDR3 gives the full variable domain: NAGVMQNPRHLVRRRGQEARLRCSPMKGHSHVYWYRQLPEEGLKFMVYLQKENIIDESGMPKERFSAEFPKEGPSILRIQQVVRGDSAAYFCASSRTGSYNEQFFGPGTRLTVL.

V and J are TRBV28 and TRBJ2-6; D possibly corresponds to TRBD1 (6 bases). Germline CDR1 reads MDHEN; CDR2 reads SYDVKM. The CDR3 contains 15 residues. Trimming left V 3 bases short and J 4 bases short, with 10 bases between. The CDR3 region is CASSFTGTGANVLTF. The CDR3, as DNA: TGTGCCAGCAGTTTTACAGGGACCGGGGCCAACGTCCTGACTTTC.

Comments on this clone: The same CDR3 also results from other DNA sequences found in this sample. The V call is TRBV30, the J call TRBJ2-3; 7 nucleotides align to TRBD2. CDR3 size: 13 residues. Germline V CDR1 and CDR2: GTSNPN, SVGIG (reference sequence). The V and J ends lost 5 bases and 1 base, in that order; junction bases with no gene match: 3. DNA for the CDR3: TGTGCCTGGGGCCTAGCGGGCACAGATACGCAGTATTTT. The encoded protein is CAWGLAGTDTQYF.

The chain couples TRBV6-6 to TRBJ2-7, with D possibly being TRBD1 (6 bases). Trimming stripped 6 bases from V and 6 bases from J, with 24 bases between. The CDR3 is 16 amino acids. Germline V gene data show CDR1 as MNHNY and CDR2 as SVGAGI (reference sequence). CDR3: CASSNRALQGMAEQYF. The DNA for the CDR3 is TGTGCCAGCAGCAACCGAGCCTTACAGGGCATGGCCGAGCAGTACTTC.

The chain recombines TRBV27 with TRBJ1-4; D remains unclear. Germline V CDR1 and CDR2: MNHEY, SMNVEV (reference sequence). The CDR3 runs to 15 residues. V was shortened by 2 bases and J by 3 bases, with 10 bases between the two germline ends. The CDR3 DNA reads TGTGCCAGCAGTTTAATGTCCCATGCTAATGAAAAACTGTTTTTT. Its protein product is CASSLMSHANEKLFF.

The rearrangement links TRBV7-2 to TRBJ2-1, with 8 bases identical to TRBD1. Germline V gene lookup returns CDR1 SGHTA and CDR2 FQGNSA. V trimming: 7 bases; J trimming: 9 bases; junction bases outside the gene matches: 11. This CDR3 is built from 14 residues. The CDR3 DNA follows: TGTGCCAGCATATCGGTCAGGGGGCACTCTGAGCAGTTCTTC. It codes for CASISVRGHSEQFF.

The gene calls are TRBV6-6 and TRBJ2-7, with D perhaps TRBD1 (6 bases). CDR3 length: 16 residues. Germline V gene sequence: CDR1 MNHNY, CDR2 SVGAGI (reference sequence). V gave up 6 bases and J gave up 1 base, with 19 bases separating them. The CDR3 protein is CASRQYRDIPSYEQYF. CDR3 bases: TGTGCCAGCAGACAATACCGGGACATCCCATCCTACGAGCAGTACTTC.

The chain joins TRBV7-2 to TRBJ1-1; TRBD1 is a possible D gene (6 bases). CDR3 length: 16 amino acids. V dropped 3 bases and J dropped 1 base, with 15 bases sitting between them. The germline CDR1 and CDR2 sequences are SGHTA and FQGNSA. CDR3 bases: TGTGCCAGCAGCTTCGCCCCGACAGGAGGGAACACTGAAGCTTTCTTT. This sequence encodes CASSFAPTGGNTEAFF.

This clone was seen only once. This chain joins TRBV2 and TRBJ1-1; tentative D call: TRBD1 (6 bases). This CDR3 comprises 12 residues. CDR1 and CDR2 from the germline V gene are SNHLY and FYNNEI. V lost 3 bases, J lost 10 bases, and 12 bases lay in between. This CDR3 reads CASSDRGPLAFF. The CDR3 DNA reads TGTGCCAGCAGTGATCGGGGGCCCCTAGCTTTCTTT.

This clone has only one observation. Other DNA sequences within the sample encode an identical CDR3. The chain has TRBV28 and TRBJ2-7, with 7 bases fitting TRBD1. Germline V gene sequence: CDR1 MDHEN, CDR2 SYDVKM. The CDR3 extends over 13 amino acids. V trimming: 5 bases; J trimming: 1 base; junction bases outside the gene matches: 2. The CDR3 nucleotides read TGTGCCAGCAGTCAGGGACAGTCCTACGAGCAGTACTTC. It yields the protein CASSQGQSYEQYF. Full variable domain (remainder filled in from reference TRBV28 and TRBJ2-7): DVKVTQSSRYLVKRTGEKVFLECVQDMDHENMFWYRQDPGLGLRLIYFSYDVKMKEKGDIPEGYSVSREKKERFSLILESASTNQTSMYLCASSQGQSYEQYFGPGTRLTVT.

The rearrangement joins TRBV28 to TRBJ1-2, with D perhaps matching TRBD1 (5 bases). V lost 2 bases and J lost 8, with 15 bases in between. The CDR3 contains 14 residues. The germline CDR1 and CDR2 sequences are MDHEN and SYDVKM. CDR3 loop: CASSLIVGRDGYTF. The CDR3 nucleotides are TGTGCCAGCAGTTTAATTGTGGGTCGGGACGGCTACACCTTC.

This clone has a single count. This chain uses TRBV10-3 with TRBJ2-7, with D perhaps matching TRBD2 (6 bases). Germline V gene data show CDR1 as ENHRY and CDR2 as SYGVKD. V lost 10 bases and J lost 2, with 15 bases in between. The CDR3 extends over 13 amino acids. In DNA form, the CDR3 reads TGTGCCACCCGACTAGAGGGTACCTACGAGCAGTACTTC. This gives the protein CATRLEGTYEQYF.

The chain joins TRBV5-4 to TRBJ2-7; possibly TRBD1 for D (8 bases). Trimming cost V 4 bases and J 2 bases, with 19 bases left between them. This CDR3 is built from 16 residues. The germline V gene encodes CDR1 SGHNT and CDR2 YYREEE (reference sequence). CDR3 DNA sequence: TGTGCCAGCAGCGGGGGGGCAGGACAGGGACCCTACGAGCAGTACTTC. Protein: CASSGGAGQGPYEQYF.

This sequence joins TRBV7-9 and TRBJ1-2; D gene unclear. This CDR3 has 16 residues. Looked up from germline, CDR1 is SEHNR and CDR2 is FQNEAQ (reference sequence). V was pared by 0 bases and J by 0 bases, with 11 bases between. The CDR3 spells CASSLATPHTNYGYTF. In DNA form, the CDR3 reads TGTGCCAGCAGCTTAGCGACCCCTCATACTAACTATGGCTACACCTTC.

This clone was seen only once. V is TRBV11-1 and J is TRBJ2-1; 9 nucleotides agree with TRBD2. Germline V gene data show CDR1 as SGHAT and CDR2 as FQDESV (reference sequence). The V and J ends lost 5 bases and 3 bases, in that order; junction bases with no gene match: 11. The CDR3 consists of 17 residues. CDR3 DNA sequence: TGTGCCAGCAGCCCTGGAGCCCTAGCGGGATACTACAATGAGCAGTTCTTC. The encoded protein is CASSPGALAGYYNEQFF.